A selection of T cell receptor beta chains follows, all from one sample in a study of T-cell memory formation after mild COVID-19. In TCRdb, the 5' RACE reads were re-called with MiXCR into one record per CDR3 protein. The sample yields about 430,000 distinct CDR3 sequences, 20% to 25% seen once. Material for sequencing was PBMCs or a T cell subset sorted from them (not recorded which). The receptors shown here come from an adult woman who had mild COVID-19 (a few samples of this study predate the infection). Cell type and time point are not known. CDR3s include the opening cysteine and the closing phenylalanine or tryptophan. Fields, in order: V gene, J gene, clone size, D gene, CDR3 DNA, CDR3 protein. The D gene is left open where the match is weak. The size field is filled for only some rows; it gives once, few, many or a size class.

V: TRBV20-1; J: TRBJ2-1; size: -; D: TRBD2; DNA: TGCAGTGCTAGGGGACTAGCATTGAAGGTCCACAATGAGCAGTTCTTC; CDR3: CSARGLALKVHNEQFF
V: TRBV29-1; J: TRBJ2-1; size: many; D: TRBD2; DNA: TGCAGCGTGGGAGCGGGAGGCGGCATTTATGAGCAGTTCTTC; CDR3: CSVGAGGGIYEQFF
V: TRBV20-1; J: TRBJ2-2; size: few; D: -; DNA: TGCAGTGCTAGCCCGTTGGGGGGACCCGGGGAGCTGTTTTTT; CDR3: CSASPLGGPGELFF
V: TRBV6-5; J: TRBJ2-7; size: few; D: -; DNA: TGTGCCAGCAAACCAGACCCGCTGAACGAGCAGTACTTC; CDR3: CASKPDPLNEQYF
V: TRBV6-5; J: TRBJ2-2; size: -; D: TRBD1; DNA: TGTGCCAGCAGTGGACAGGGGGCTAACACCGGGGAGCTGTTTTTT; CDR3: CASSGQGANTGELFF
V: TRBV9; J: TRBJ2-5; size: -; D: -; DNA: TGTGCCAGCAGCGCCACTCCGCAAGAGACCCAGTACTTC; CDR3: CASSATPQETQYF
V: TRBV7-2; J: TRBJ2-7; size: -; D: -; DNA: TGTGCCAGCAGCCAACCGGGATTAGGAGTCTACGAGCAGTACTTC; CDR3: CASSQPGLGVYEQYF
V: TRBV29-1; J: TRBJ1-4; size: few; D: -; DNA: TGCAGCGTTGAAGGTGGAGACCAAACCGGGACTAATGAAAAACTGTTTTTT; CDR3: CSVEGGDQTGTNEKLFF
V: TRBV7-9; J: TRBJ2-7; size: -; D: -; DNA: TGTGCCGTAAGGCCAATTCTCGAGCAGTACTTC; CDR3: CAVRPILEQYF
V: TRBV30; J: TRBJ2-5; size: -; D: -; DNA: TGTGCCTGGAGCGACTTTCGGCAGACCCAGTACTTC; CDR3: CAWSDFRQTQYF
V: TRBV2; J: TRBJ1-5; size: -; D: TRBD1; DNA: TGTGCCAGCAGCGGACAGGGTCACAGCCAGCCCCAGCATTTT; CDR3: CASSGQGHSQPQHF
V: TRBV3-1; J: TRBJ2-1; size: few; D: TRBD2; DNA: TGTGCCAGCAGCCAAGCGGTCACTAGCGGGATTTTGAATGAGCAGTTCTTC; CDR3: CASSQAVTSGILNEQFF
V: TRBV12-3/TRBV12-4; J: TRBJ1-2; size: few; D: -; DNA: TGTGCCAGCAGTTTTAGGGGCAGCTCCTATGGCTACACCTTC; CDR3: CASSFRGSSYGYTF
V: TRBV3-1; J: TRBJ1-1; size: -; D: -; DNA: TGTGCCAGCAGCCTAGGCCCGCTGAGCACTGAAGCTTTCTTT; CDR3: CASSLGPLSTEAFF
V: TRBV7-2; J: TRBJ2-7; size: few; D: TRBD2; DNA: TGTGCCAGCAGCTTATACGGCGGGAGGGGCTACGAGCAGTACTTC; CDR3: CASSLYGGRGYEQYF
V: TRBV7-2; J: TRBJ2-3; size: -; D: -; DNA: TGTGCCAGCAGCCCAGCGGGTCACCGGGCAGATACGCAGTATTTT; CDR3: CASSPAGHRADTQYF
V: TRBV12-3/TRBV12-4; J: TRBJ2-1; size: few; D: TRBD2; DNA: TGTGCCAGCAGTTTGTGGACTAGCGGGAGCCACAATGAGCAGTTCTTC; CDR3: CASSLWTSGSHNEQFF
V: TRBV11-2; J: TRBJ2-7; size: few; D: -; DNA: TGTGCCAGCAGCTTAGGGGTCGTCCAGTCCTACGAGCAGTACTTC; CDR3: CASSLGVVQSYEQYF
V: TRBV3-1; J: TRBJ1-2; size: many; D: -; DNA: TGTGCCAGCAGCCGGACAGCCCATGCGGGATCCTATGGCTACACCTTC; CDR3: CASSRTAHAGSYGYTF
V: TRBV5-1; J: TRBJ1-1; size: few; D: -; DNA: TGCGCCAGCAGCATCGGACAGCACAACACTGAAGCTTTCTTT; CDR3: CASSIGQHNTEAFF
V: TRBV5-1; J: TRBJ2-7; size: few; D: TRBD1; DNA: TGCGCCAGCAGCCCGCGGACAGGGGGTTACTACGAGCAGTACTTC; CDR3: CASSPRTGGYYEQYF
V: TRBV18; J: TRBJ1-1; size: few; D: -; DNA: TGTGCCAGCTGCTCCGGGACAACGAACACTGAAGCTTTCTTT; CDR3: CASCSGTTNTEAFF
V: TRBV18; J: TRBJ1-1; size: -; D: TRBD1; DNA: TGTGCCAGCTCACCAAGCGAGGGGGCCCTGGGATCCTTT; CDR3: CASSPSEGALGSF
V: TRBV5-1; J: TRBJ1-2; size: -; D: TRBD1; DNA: TGCGCCAGCAGCTTGGAGCCCGGGACAGGGGGCTATGGCTACACCTTC; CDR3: CASSLEPGTGGYGYTF
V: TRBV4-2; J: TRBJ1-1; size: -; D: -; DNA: TGTGCCAGCAGCCAAGATCCAGGAGGGGGGGACACTGAAGCTTTCTTT; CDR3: CASSQDPGGGDTEAFF
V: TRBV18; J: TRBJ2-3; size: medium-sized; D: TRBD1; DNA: TGTGCCAGCTCACCACGGGTGATAGAGGGGGCCGCAGATACGCAGTATTTT; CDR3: CASSPRVIEGAADTQYF
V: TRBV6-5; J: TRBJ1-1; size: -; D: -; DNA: TGTGCCAGCAGCCGGGGGGGGGGAAACACTGAAGCTTTCTTT; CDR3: CASSRGGGNTEAFF
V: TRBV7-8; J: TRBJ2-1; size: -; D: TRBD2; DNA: TGTGCCAGCAGCACAAGGCGGGGGGATGAGCAGTTCTTC; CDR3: CASSTRRGDEQFF
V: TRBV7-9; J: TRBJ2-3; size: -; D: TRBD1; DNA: TGTGCCAGCAGCGCAACGGACAGGGGGTGGTCGGATACGCAGTATTTT; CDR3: CASSATDRGWSDTQYF
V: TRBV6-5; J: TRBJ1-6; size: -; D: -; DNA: TGTGCCAGCAGTTACTTTCTTACGCGGGGCAAGGACCGACAGCCCCTCCACTTT; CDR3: CASSYFLTRGKDRQPLHF
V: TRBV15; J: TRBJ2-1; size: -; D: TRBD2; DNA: TGTGCCACCAGCAAGGGACTAGCGGGGGCCGATGAGCAGTTCTTC; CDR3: CATSKGLAGADEQFF
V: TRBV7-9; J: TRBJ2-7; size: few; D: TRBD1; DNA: TGTGCCAGCAGCTCCCGGGACAGGGACTCCTACGAGCAGTACTTC; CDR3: CASSSRDRDSYEQYF
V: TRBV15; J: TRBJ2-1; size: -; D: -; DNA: TGTGCCACCAGTGCAGGAGGGTCCTACAATGAGCAGTTCTTC; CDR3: CATSAGGSYNEQFF
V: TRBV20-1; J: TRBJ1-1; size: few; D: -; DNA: TGCAGTGCATTCCCCGGCAATGACAGAAACCCTGAAGCTTTCTTT; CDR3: CSAFPGNDRNPEAFF
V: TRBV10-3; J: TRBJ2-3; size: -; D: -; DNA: TGTGCCATCAGTGAGATGGTCCAGGGCACAGATACGCAGTATTTT; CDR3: CAISEMVQGTDTQYF
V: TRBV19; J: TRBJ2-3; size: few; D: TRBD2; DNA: TGTGCCAGTAGTTCCGGACTAGGGCGAGATACGCAGTATTTT; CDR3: CASSSGLGRDTQYF
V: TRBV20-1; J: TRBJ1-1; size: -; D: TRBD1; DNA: TGCAGTGCTCGTCCCGGGACAGGGAACACTGAAGCTTTCTTT; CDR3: CSARPGTGNTEAFF
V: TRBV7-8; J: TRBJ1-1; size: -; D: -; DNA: TGTGCCAGCAATGGGGGGCTCACTGAAGCTTTCTTT; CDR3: CASNGGLTEAFF
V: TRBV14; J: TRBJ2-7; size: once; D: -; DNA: TGTGCCAGCAGCCAAAGGTCTGCCGGCGAGCAGTACTTC; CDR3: CASSQRSAGEQYF
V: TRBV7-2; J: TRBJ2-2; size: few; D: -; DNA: TGTGCCAGCAGCCCCAACCGGGGGCAGGGCGGGGAGCTGTTTTTT; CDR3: CASSPNRGQGGELFF
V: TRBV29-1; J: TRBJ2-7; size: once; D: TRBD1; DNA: TGCAGCGTCTATTCCGGGACAGCCTACGAGCAGTACTTC; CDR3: CSVYSGTAYEQYF
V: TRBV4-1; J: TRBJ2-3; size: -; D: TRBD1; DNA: TGCGCCAGCAGCCAGGTATCCCTTCTGGGACAGGGGGACGATACGCAGTATTTT; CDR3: CASSQVSLLGQGDDTQYF
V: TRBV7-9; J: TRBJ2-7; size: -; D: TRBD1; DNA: TGTGCCAGCAGCCCCTTGACGGCCGGGACAGGGGCAAACGAGCAGTACTTC; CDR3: CASSPLTAGTGANEQYF
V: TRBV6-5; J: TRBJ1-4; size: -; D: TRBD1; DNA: TGTGCCAGCAGCTCCACCGGGACAGGGTTGGAAAAACTGTTTTTT; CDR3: CASSSTGTGLEKLFF
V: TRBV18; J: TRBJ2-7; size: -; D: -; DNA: TGTGCCAGCTCACCAGGGACCATCTCCTACGAGCAGTACTTC; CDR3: CASSPGTISYEQYF
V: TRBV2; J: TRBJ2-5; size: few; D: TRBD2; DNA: TGTGCCAGCACTCTAGCGGGGGGACAAGAGACCCAGTACTTC; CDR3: CASTLAGGQETQYF
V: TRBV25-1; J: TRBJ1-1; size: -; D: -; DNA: TGTGCCAGCACCCCAGGATTTGGGAACACTGAAGCTTTCTTT; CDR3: CASTPGFGNTEAFF
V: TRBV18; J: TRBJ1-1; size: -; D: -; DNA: TGTGCCAGCTCACCAAGCCATTTGAACACTGAAGCTTTCTTT; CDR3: CASSPSHLNTEAFF
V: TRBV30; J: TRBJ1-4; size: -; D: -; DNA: TGTGCCTGGAGCGATACGCGGGGGGACTCAGGCACAACTAATGAAAAACTGTTTTTT; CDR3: CAWSDTRGDSGTTNEKLFF
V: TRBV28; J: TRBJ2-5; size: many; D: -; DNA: TGTGCCAGCAGACGAGGGGAGACCCAGTACTTC; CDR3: CASRRGETQYF